The subject of this entry is one TCR beta chain. Its antigen is as yet unknown. One entry per CDR3 protein, called by TCRdb with MiXCR from the 5' RACE reads. The table includes about 120,000 distinct CDR3 sequences, about 8.8% detected once. This specimen comes from a study of T cells after yellow fever vaccination. V shed 5 bases and J shed 6 bases, with 6 bases lying between them. The CDR3 is made up of 11 amino acids. From germline, CDR1 is SEHNR and CDR2 FQNEAQ (reference sequence). Findings of the study overall: High-abundance clonotypes from the bulk population could contaminate FACS-sorted repertoires. A minor fraction of clonotypes spanned both CD4 and CD8 compartments. Compared with primary, the secondary response was weaker and peaked at day 5, not 15.

The chain has TRBV7-9 and TRBJ2-3; no clear D gene. The sample in question was CD8+ T cells sorted from PBMCs, obtained on the day of the yellow fever booster vaccination. This receptor was obtained from a man between 18 and 35 years old who received the YFV17D yellow fever vaccine. CDR3: CASSRSDTQYF. The CDR3 nucleotides read TGTGCCAGCAGCCGCTCGGATACGCAGTATTTT.